The 9 T cell receptor beta chains in this list originate from one sample, sequenced in a study of beta chain features in type 1 diabetes. Study-level findings and limits: In every one of the four CD4+ subsets, TCRB CDR3s were moderately but significantly shorter in Type 1 diabetes patients.

Expressed TCRB transcripts were sequenced after all isolated RNA was converted to cDNA. This table comes from immunoSEQ multiplex PCR, and its TCRdb copy is limited to in-frame clones, with some not included. This sample yields hundreds of thousands of clones, of which 11% are seen a single time; 0.017% belongs to the top ten. These receptors lack a known antigen. Sample: naive CD4+ T cells from blood. These receptors all come from a man aged 30 to 45 with type 1 diabetes.

The chain is built from TRBV7-2 and TRBJ2-4; TRBD2 aligns across 7 bases. Trimming removed 2 bases from V and 6 bases from J; junction bases left unmatched: 7. The length of the CDR3 is 15 residues. Germline CDR1 and CDR2: SGHTA and FQGNSA. The CDR3 bases are TGTGCCAGCAGCTTATGGAACGGGGGGTTAAACATTCAGTACTTC. This translates into CASSLWNGGLNIQYF.

Here the CDR3 DNA reads TGTGCCAGCAGCGTAACAACGGGGTCTAACTATGGCTACACCTTC. It yields the protein CASSVTTGSNYGYTF. The chain links TRBV9 to TRBJ1-2; D gene ambiguous. The CDR3 extends over 15 amino acids. The ends were cut back, 1 base at V and 0 bases at J, with 10 bases in the middle. Per germline, CDR1 SGDLS and CDR2 YYNGEE.

There are a few counts of this clone. This chain links TRBV7-2 with TRBJ1-1; 9 nucleotides match TRBD1. Trimming removed 3 bases from V and 6 bases from J; junction bases left unmatched: 5. The CDR3 is 14 amino acids. Germline V gene sequence: CDR1 SGHTA, CDR2 FQGNSA. The CDR3 here is CASSLDRGVSEAFF. The CDR3 nucleotides are TGTGCCAGCAGCTTGGACAGGGGTGTCTCTGAAGCTTTCTTT.

This clone was found a few times. J is TRBJ1-2 and V is TRBV29-1; no clear D. With 3 bases removed from V and 6 bases from J, the gap between germline ends came to 11 bases. This CDR3 contains 12 residues. The germline gives CDR1 SQVTM, CDR2 ANQGSEA. This CDR3 is CSVEEEEDGYTF. As DNA, the CDR3 is TGCAGCGTTGAGGAGGAAGAAGATGGCTACACCTTC.

This clone appeared a few times. The genes are TRBV28 and TRBJ1-2, with D possibly being TRBD1 (5 bases). Between the trimmed V and J ends, which lost 7 bases and 4 bases, there was a span of 25 bases. Germline V gives CDR1 MDHEN, CDR2 SYDVKM. This CDR3 region has 17 residues. CDR3 loop: CASTTRSRRQPSYGYTF. CDR3 nucleotide sequence: TGTGCCAGCACCACCAGAAGTCGGCGACAGCCCTCCTATGGCTACACCTTC.

This clone was observed a few times. The V and J genes are TRBV2 and TRBJ2-5, with TRBD1 matching 7 bases. Germline lookup yields CDR1 SNHLY and CDR2 FYNNEI. CDR3 length: 12 amino acids. V lost 11 bases and J lost 4; bases outside the gene matches: 7. Here the CDR3 DNA reads TGTGCCGGATCGACAGGGCCAGAGACCCAGTACTTC. It codes for CAGSTGPETQYF.

This clone was counted only a few times. The chain is built from TRBV6-5 and TRBJ2-2; 7 nucleotides agree with TRBD2. CDR3 length: 15 residues. Germline values: CDR1 MNHEY, CDR2 SVGAGI. The J segment lost 2 bases and the V segment lost 4 bases, leaving 4 bases of the junction unmatched. CDR3 coding DNA: TGTGCCAGCAGTTTGGTGGGACTAAACACCGGGGAGCTGTTTTTT. Translating gives CASSLVGLNTGELFF.

This chain uses TRBV5-4 with TRBJ2-3; TRBD2 matches at 12 bases. Germline CDR1 reads SGHNT; CDR2 reads YYREEE (reference sequence). Trimming at V came to 1 base and at J to 5 bases, leaving 2 bases not matched to a gene. The CDR3 has 15 residues. The CDR3 DNA follows: TGTGCCAGCAGCTTGAGACTAGCGGGGGTAGATACGCAGTATTTT. This encodes CASSLRLAGVDTQYF.

J is TRBJ2-2 and V is TRBV9; 7 bases are a match to TRBD1. V shed 5 bases and J 3 bases; nucleotides not matched to a gene: 10. CDR1 SGDLS and CDR2 YYNGEE come from the germline V gene. The CDR3 runs to 16 residues. DNA for the CDR3: TGTGCCAGCAGAGAGGATGACAGGGCGGACACCGGGGAGCTGTTTTTT. Translating it yields CASREDDRADTGELFF.